The next 14 T cell receptor beta chains were all read from a single sample in a study of T cell responses to AZD1222 COVID-19 vaccine. Libraries were prepared by immunoSEQ multiplex PCR; TCRdb keeps only in-frame clonotypes and omits some of them. The sample contains 130,000 to 150,000 clones, 91% of which appear only once. Sequences were derived from peripheral blood, sampled on day 0 of AZD1222 vaccination. Receptor source: an adult in good health.

The CDR3 spells CARSTGTHYTEAFF. The CDR3 region has the DNA TGTGCCAGATCGACAGGGACACACTACACTGAAGCTTTCTTT. This chain uses TRBV5-3 with TRBJ1-1; 7 positions match TRBD1. TRBV5-3 is placed among ORFs of uncertain function. With 7 bases clipped from V and 3 bases from J, the junction kept 9 bases outside the gene matches. This CDR3 is built from 14 residues.

The genes are TRBV6-1 and TRBJ1-1; D is unclear. Trimming cost V 0 bases and J 9 bases, with 11 bases left between them. Germline V gene lookup returns CDR1 MNHNS and CDR2 SASEGT. The CDR3 is 13 residues long. This CDR3 is CASSEARVSQAFF. The DNA for the CDR3 is TGTGCCAGCAGTGAAGCGCGAGTTTCCCAAGCTTTCTTT.

V is TRBV11-2 and J is TRBJ1-1; possible D gene TRBD1, 5 bases. The CDR3 has 16 residues. Germline values: CDR1 SGHAT, CDR2 FQNNGV. Trimming removed 5 bases from V and 6 bases from J, with 22 bases in between. Here the CDR3 DNA reads TGTGCCAGCAGCGCCCTAGTAGGGGTGAGAAGGGCTGAAGCTTTCTTT. Amino acids: CASSALVGVRRAEAFF.

This clone was counted once. This sequence joins TRBV28 and TRBJ2-7; 9 bases fit TRBD1. With V trimmed by 8 bases and J by 3 bases, 11 bases remained unmatched. This CDR3 is built from 15 residues. The germline V gene encodes CDR1 MDHEN and CDR2 SYDVKM. CDR3 sequence reads: CASSGTGNYGYEQYF. The CDR3 DNA follows: TGTGCCAGCTCCGGGACAGGGAACTATGGCTACGAGCAGTACTTC. Using reference TRBV28 and TRBJ2-7 for the parts outside the CDR3, the full variable domain is DVKVTQSSRYLVKRTGEKVFLECVQDMDHENMFWYRQDPGLGLRLIYFSYDVKMKEKGDIPEGYSVSREKKERFSLILESASTNQTSMYLCASSGTGNYGYEQYFGPGTRLTVT.

The CDR3 DNA sequence: TGTGCCACCAGTGATTTCGACACATCAGGGACAGATACGCAGTATTTT. Translating it yields CATSDFDTSGTDTQYF. The chain employs TRBV24-1 and TRBJ2-3; maybe TRBD1 (5 bases). The V gene's germline CDR1 is KGHDR and CDR2 SFDVKD. Trimming cost V 1 base and J 3 bases, with 13 bases left between them. This CDR3 has 16 residues.

The chain joins TRBV10-1 to TRBJ2-1, with 14 bases lining up with TRBD2. The CDR3 is 14 residues long. The trim removed 4 bases at V and 7 bases at J, leaving 0 bases unmatched. Per the germline V gene, CDR1 is WNHNN and CDR2 is SYGVQD (reference sequence). Here the CDR3 DNA reads TGCGCCAGCAGTGGGACTAGCGGGAGGAATGAGCAGTTCTTC. Residues: CASSGTSGRNEQFF.

The V call is TRBV15, the J call TRBJ2-5; D is uncertain. The CDR3 spans 13 residues. Germline CDR1 LNHNV, CDR2 YYDKDF (reference sequence). Trimming took off 0 bases at V and 3 bases at J, with 5 bases between the two ends. DNA of the CDR3: TGTGCCACCAGCAGAGATAATAAAGAGACCCAGTACTTC. Protein: CATSRDNKETQYF.

This clone has only one observation. The genes are TRBV19 and TRBJ1-1; no reliable D call. The CDR3 loop spans 13 amino acids. Trimming removed 4 bases at V and 4 bases at J, with 10 bases between. Germline CDR1 is LNHDA and CDR2 is SQIVND (reference sequence). CDR3 protein: CASSTDVSTEAFF. For the CDR3, the DNA is TGTGCCAGTAGTACGGACGTGTCCACTGAAGCTTTCTTT.

The V gene is TRBV6-4, the J gene TRBJ2-7; 7 bases are a match to TRBD1. The V and J ends lost 2 bases and 1 base, in that order; junction bases with no gene match: 5. This CDR3 spans 15 amino acids. The germline V gene encodes CDR1 MRHNA and CDR2 SNTAGT. CDR3 sequence reads: CASSDEAGGSYEQYF. Written as DNA, the CDR3 is TGTGCCAGCAGTGACGAGGCAGGGGGTTCCTACGAGCAGTACTTC.

The V call is TRBV5-1, the J call TRBJ2-3; 8 nucleotides match TRBD1. J gave up 2 bases and V 3 bases, and 5 bases lay outside the gene matches. The CDR3 covers 15 residues. CDR1 is SGHRS, CDR2 YFSETQ, per germline. The CDR3 region is CASSSPGQATDTQYF. DNA for the CDR3: TGCGCCAGCAGCTCCCCGGGACAGGCCACAGATACGCAGTATTTT.

The chain links TRBV5-5 to TRBJ1-3; D not certain. CDR1 is SGHKS, CDR2 YYEKEE, per germline (reference sequence). The CDR3 has 13 residues. Trimming left V 2 bases short and J 1 base short, with 4 bases between. The CDR3 bases are TGTGCCAGCAGCTTCGTGTCTGGAAACACCATATATTTT. Translated, it gives CASSFVSGNTIYF.

This clone was picked up one time. This chain uses TRBV18 with TRBJ1-3; D perhaps matches TRBD1 (5 bases). There are 14 residues in the CDR3. With 6 bases removed from V and 3 bases from J, the gap between germline ends came to 12 bases. Germline V CDR1 and CDR2: KGHSH, LQKENI. The CDR3 here is CASSGRGIGNTIYF. CDR3 coding DNA: TGTGCCAGCTCGGGTCGGGGGATTGGAAACACCATATATTTT.

The gene calls are TRBV6-5 and TRBJ1-1, with a possible D match to TRBD1 (5 bases). V was trimmed by 2 bases and J by 8 bases, leaving 12 bases between them. Germline CDR1 is MNHEY and CDR2 is SVGAGI. The CDR3 length is 13 residues. Here the CDR3 DNA reads TGTGCCAGCAGTTACGCGGCAGGGTACGAAGCTTTCTTT. As protein: CASSYAAGYEAFF.

The J gene is TRBJ2-4, the V gene TRBV28, with 14 bases matching TRBD2. J gave up 5 bases and V 8 bases, and 20 bases lay outside the gene matches. Germline CDR1 and CDR2: MDHEN and SYDVKM. CDR3 length: 20 residues. CDR3 coding DNA: TGTGCCAGCCGAAGCACGGGACTAGCGGGAGAGGTGGGGGTCGAAAACATTCAGTACTTC. The encoded protein is CASRSTGLAGEVGVENIQYF.